This TCR beta chain stems from a study of blood T cell repertoires in COVID-19 (dated by TCRdb to about 2020). Background on the whole study: Collaborator samples came from the United States, Italy and Spain and covered acute and convalescent phases of COVID-19. The material from the prospective study consisted of cDNA or gDNA derived from T cells, B-cell-depleted T cells, or PBMCs. Deeply sampled blood TCRbeta repertoires from subjects exposed to, actively infected with, or recovered from COVID-19 were included in the dataset. The repertoires were released in a freely available public database meant as a resource for research on the immune response to SARS-CoV-2. The samples were drawn from two sources: the first 160 participants of the ongoing ImmuneRACE study, and about 1,300 subjects contributed by 6 global collaborators. A de-identified subject ID, COVID-19 status, age in years and sex were almost always included in the sample metadata. Where available, HLA class I and class II types were taken from metadata supplied by the sample provider and were not determined by assay-based typing.

In the prospective study, participants were roughly 18 to 100 years old, resided in 24 geographic areas of the United States, and were enrolled through a virtual design. Cohort assignment in the prospective study relied on participant-reported clinical history from a screening survey and a study questionnaire. Exposed participants had been in contact with someone with a PCR-confirmed or clinician-diagnosed COVID-19 case within 2 weeks of study entry. Mobile phlebotomists in the prospective study collected whole blood, serum and a nasopharyngeal or oropharyngeal swab from every participant. Over a roughly two-month period, participants in the prospective study had the option of providing additional blood draws and questionnaires. Before DNA extraction, blood samples from the prospective study were shipped at room temperature or frozen. V loses 3 bases, J loses 4 bases, and the germline ends lie 16 bases apart. The CDR3, from cysteine to phenylalanine, totals 16 residues. The read is trimmed to its CDR3 DNA, 48 bases read in frame from base 1. The germline V gene supplies CDR1 KGHSH and CDR2 LQKENI.

What the authors observed across the whole study: The amount of clinical and demographic metadata varied by source and participant and was provided uncurated.

TCRbeta CDR3 regions were amplified from genomic DNA by means of the immunoSEQ Assay, a bias-controlled multiplex PCR. Per the source publication's procedure: The number of nucleated cells in each sample was estimated from the amplification of reference gene primers within the assay. To quantify the absolute abundance of each unique TCRbeta CDR3 rearrangement, sequence reads were collapsed and filtered. For each sample, productive Simpson clonality was calculated as the square root of Simpson's diversity index across productive rearrangements. TCRdb re-hosts the immuneACCESS table, in-frame sequences only. Its copies lack some clones; in the studies checked, an unresolved V gene accounts for under half of them, and the cause for the rest is not known. V, J and clone size derive from that table, while D and trimming were established from the DNA sequence. The sample table holds 250,000 or so clones, of which around 83% were seen once. Of the sample, around 6.3% falls within the top ten clones.

Of note for this clone: Its antigen remains unidentified. There are no base qualities to consult, and no much larger clone falls within one base.

The V and J genes are TRBV18 and TRBJ1-5; possibly the D gene is TRBD1, per 6 matching bases. The sequenced sample consisted of PBMCs or T cells enriched from blood (not recorded which). The clonotype originates from a woman aged 45 to 65 who had been exposed to COVID-19. The CDR3 reads as follows: CASSPRGRGINQPQHF. The nucleotides read TGTGCCAGCTCACCTAGGGGCAGGGGAATTAATCAGCCCCAGCATTTT.